These T cell receptor beta chains were read from a single sample in a study of precursors of human CD4 cytotoxic T cells. A single record per CDR3 protein comes from TCRdb applying MiXCR to the reads. The table lists 500 to 750 distinct CDR3 sequences, about 22% of them singletons, with 15% to 20% in the top ten. Sequences were obtained from memory CD4+ T cells from blood (PBMCs). The receptors stem from a human donor in good health. The CDR3 runs from the conserved cysteine through the conserved F or W. Fields, in order: clone size, J gene, D gene, V gene, CDR3 DNA, CDR3 protein. The D gene is left open where the match is weak. The listing skips clone size in some rows; elsewhere it reads once, few, many or a size class.

few	TRBJ2-3	-	TRBV20-1	TGCAGTGCTAGTCCCCTGGATACGCAGTATTTT	CSASPLDTQYF
few	TRBJ2-3	-	TRBV12-3/TRBV12-4	TGTGCCAGCTCAGGGAAGGGACCCTTAGTTTCGCAGTATTTT	CASSGKGPLVSQYF
large	TRBJ1-1	-	TRBV3-1	TGTGCCAGCAGCCAAGTGAGGAACACTGAAGCTTTCTTT	CASSQVRNTEAFF
-	TRBJ2-1	-	TRBV25-1	TGTGCCAGCAGTGAAATTTCTGACTCATACAATGAGCAGTTCTTC	CASSEISDSYNEQFF
few	TRBJ1-6	-	TRBV20-1	TGCAGTGCTTCTGGGCTCCTTAATTCCTATAATTCACCCCTCCACTTT	CSASGLLNSYNSPLHF
-	TRBJ2-5	TRBD2	TRBV4-1	TGCGCCAGCAGCCAACTGGGACTAGCGGAATTGGAGACCCAGTACTTC	CASSQLGLAELETQYF
large	TRBJ2-3	TRBD2	TRBV18	TGTGCCACCCGCCGGACTAGCGGTAGCACAGATACGCAGTATTTT	CATRRTSGSTDTQYF
large	TRBJ2-7	-	TRBV29-1	TGCAGCGTTAAGGTAGCGGAGCAGTACTTC	CSVKVAEQYF
-	TRBJ1-4	-	TRBV5-1	TGCGCCAGCAGCTTGGACGGGGCCACAACTAATGAAAAACTGTTTTTT	CASSLDGATTNEKLFF
-	TRBJ1-4	TRBD1	TRBV11-2	TGTGCCAGCAGCTTAGAGGGACAGGGGGCTAATGAAAAACTGTTTTTT	CASSLEGQGANEKLFF
few	TRBJ1-2	TRBD1	TRBV27	TGTGCCAGCAGTTCCCCCGGGACAGGGGAACGGCAGGGCTACACCTTC	CASSSPGTGERQGYTF
few	TRBJ2-3	-	TRBV7-2	TGTGCCAGCAGCCATTACGAAGATACGCAGTATTTT	CASSHYEDTQYF
few	TRBJ2-2	-	TRBV5-4	TGTGCCAGCAGCTGGACTATTTCGGGGGAGCTGTTTTTT	CASSWTISGELFF
-	TRBJ2-5	TRBD1	TRBV10-3	TGTGCCATCAGTGAGGGACAGGGTTTAGAGACCCAGTACTTC	CAISEGQGLETQYF
-	TRBJ1-4	TRBD1	TRBV9	TGTGCCAGCAGCCGCGGACAGGGCTTAGGGGCAACTAATGAAAAACTGTTTTTT	CASSRGQGLGATNEKLFF
-	TRBJ2-7	TRBD1	TRBV10-3	TGTGCCATCTCACGGGACAGGGGCTGGGACGAGCAGTACTTC	CAISRDRGWDEQYF
-	TRBJ1-1	TRBD1	TRBV27	TGTGCCAGCAGTTCGGGGGACAGGGAAGCTTTCTTT	CASSSGDREAFF
-	TRBJ2-1	TRBD2	TRBV19	TGTGCCAGTAGATGGCTAGCGGGAGGGCCTCCCCTCTTC	CASRWLAGGPPLF
-	TRBJ2-1	-	TRBV29-1	TGCAGCGTTGAAGATCGTGTTAGGATAGATGAGCAGTTCTTC	CSVEDRVRIDEQFF
few	TRBJ2-5	-	TRBV2	TGTGCCAGCAGTGAAGCGGAGCGGGAGACCCAGTACTTC	CASSEAERETQYF
-	TRBJ1-2	-	TRBV3-1	TGTGCCAGCAGCCAACGGCAGTCCGGGGGCTATGGCTACACCTTC	CASSQRQSGGYGYTF
-	TRBJ1-1	-	TRBV10-2	TGCGCCAGCCTTGTCCCCACACTCCCTCAAGCTTTCTTT	CASLVPTLPQAFF
-	TRBJ1-2	TRBD1	TRBV27	TGTGCCAGCAGTTCCCCGGGACAGGGGGCCTATGGCTACACCTTC	CASSSPGQGAYGYTF
-	TRBJ2-1	TRBD2	TRBV30	TGTGCCTGGGGTGGGACTAGCGGGAGACGTGAGCAGTTCTTC	CAWGGTSGRREQFF
large	TRBJ2-4	TRBD2	TRBV4-1	TGCGCCAGCAGCCGGACTAGCGGGAGTGAAAACATTCAGTACTTC	CASSRTSGSENIQYF
hyperexpanded	TRBJ2-5	-	TRBV11-3	TGTGCCAGCAGCTTAGCCCCCAGCGAAGAGACCCAGTACTTC	CASSLAPSEETQYF
-	TRBJ1-1	-	TRBV5-1	TGCGCCAGCAGCTTGGATGGGGACACTGAAGCTTTCTTT	CASSLDGDTEAFF
few	TRBJ2-4	-	TRBV5-6	TGTGCCAGCAGATTGGGAGGCGAAAACATTCAGTACTTC	CASRLGGENIQYF
-	TRBJ2-2	-	TRBV11-3	TGTGCCAGCAGCTTAGATCTGGGATCTAGAGGAACCGGGGAGCTGTTTTTT	CASSLDLGSRGTGELFF
-	TRBJ1-4	TRBD1	TRBV20-1	TGCAGTGCTAGCAAGGGACAGGTGGATGAAAAACTGTTTTTT	CSASKGQVDEKLFF
-	TRBJ2-3	TRBD1	TRBV2	TGTGCCAGCAGTATCGACAGGGGCCGCACAGATACGCAGTATTTT	CASSIDRGRTDTQYF
few	TRBJ2-7	TRBD2	TRBV5-1	TGCGCCAGCAGTTCCCCCCTGGCGGGAGTAGGATACGAGCAGTACTTC	CASSSPLAGVGYEQYF
-	TRBJ2-1	TRBD2	TRBV5-1	TGCGCCAGCAGCTTGAATGCGGGAGAAGGCTACAATGAGCAGTTCTTC	CASSLNAGEGYNEQFF
-	TRBJ2-1	-	TRBV19	TGTGCCAGTATCCCCCGGGTGGGAGGCTCTGAGCAGTTCTTC	CASIPRVGGSEQFF
-	TRBJ2-1	TRBD2	TRBV28	TGTGCCAGCAGTCACCTCTCTCCGCAGGGGACTAGCGGGAGGAGTGAGCAGTTCTTC	CASSHLSPQGTSGRSEQFF
-	TRBJ1-2	-	TRBV30	TGTGCCTGGAGGTCGGGAGGTGGTGGCTACACCTTC	CAWRSGGGGYTF
large	TRBJ1-2	-	TRBV19	TGTGCCAGTAGTATCGTAGTGCAGGGGACGGACTATGGCTACACCTTC	CASSIVVQGTDYGYTF
large	TRBJ1-3	-	TRBV4-1	TGCGCCAGCAGCCAAGCCGGAGGAAACACCATATATTTT	CASSQAGGNTIYF